Below, 20 T cell receptor beta chains from the same sample are listed, as sequenced in a study of beta chain features in type 1 diabetes. The investigators reverse transcribed all of the isolated RNA, so they sequenced expressed TCRB transcripts. Clones were read by immunoSEQ multiplex PCR, and TCRdb kept only the in-frame ones, dropping some. The sample has 640,000 or so clones, around an eighth seen once. Study-level results: Shortening that was moderate but significant affected the TCRB CDR3s of Type 1 diabetes patients in all four CD4+ subsets.

These receptors' antigens are unknown. Sequenced material: naive CD4+ T cells from blood. The receptor source for this set is a man younger than 35 with type 1 diabetes.

This clone appeared once. The chain couples TRBV5-1 to TRBJ2-3; maybe TRBD2 (6 bases). The CDR3 loop spans 18 amino acids. Trimming pared 0 bases from V and 2 bases from J, leaving 19 bases between. Germline CDR1 SGHRS, CDR2 YFSETQ. The CDR3 DNA is TGCGCCAGCAGCTTGGCTCGACTCAGCGGGCCCTCCACAGATACGCAGTATTTT. It is translated as CASSLARLSGPSTDTQYF.

A single count supports this clone. The chain combines TRBV9 with TRBJ2-3; TRBD1 matches at 9 bases. Per germline, CDR1 SGDLS and CDR2 YYNGEE. The CDR3 is 15 residues long. V trimming: 3 bases; J trimming: 2 bases; junction bases outside the gene matches: 4. In DNA form, the CDR3 reads TGTGCCAGCAGCGCCAGACAGGGGGACACAGATACGCAGTATTTT. Its translation is CASSARQGDTDTQYF.

This clone has only a few counts. This sequence joins TRBV5-4 and TRBJ2-6; D is uncertain. The V end lost 4 bases, the J end lost 2 bases, and 13 bases lay between the germline ends. The CDR3 length is 16 residues. Germline CDR1 is SGHNT and CDR2 is YYREEE (reference sequence). The DNA for the CDR3 is TGTGCCAGCAGCCCGCGTACAGCAGCTGGGGCCAACGTCCTGACTTTC. Its protein is CASSPRTAAGANVLTF.

This clone was counted between two and nine times. The chain is built from TRBV5-6 and TRBJ2-7; D is uncertain. Deletions cut 0 bases from V and 2 bases from J, with 18 bases between. CDR1 and CDR2 from the germline V gene are SGHDT and YYEEEE. This CDR3 region has 17 residues. CDR3 DNA sequence: TGTGCCAGCAGCTTGGGGTCCCCTGTGACCATCGCCTACGAGCAGTACTTC. Translating it yields CASSLGSPVTIAYEQYF.

This clone showed up just a few times. The rearrangement joins TRBV6-5 to TRBJ2-5, with no clear D. The CDR3 loop spans 15 amino acids. V lost 7 bases, J lost 5 bases, and 20 bases lay in between. CDR1 and CDR2 (germline): MNHEY, SVGAGI. Here the CDR3 reads CASTHGSQFRETQYF. Here the CDR3 DNA reads TGTGCCAGCACTCACGGGTCACAGTTCAGGGAGACCCAGTACTTC.

V and J are TRBV6-5 and TRBJ1-2; 12 nucleotides match TRBD1. Looked up from germline, CDR1 is MNHEY and CDR2 is SVGAGI. This CDR3 is built from 15 residues. V shed 6 bases, J shed 7 bases, and the junction held 9 bases outside the gene matches. The CDR3 sequence is CASSPGTGGASGYTF. The CDR3 DNA is TGTGCCAGCAGCCCCGGGACAGGGGGCGCGAGTGGCTACACCTTC.

This sequence joins TRBV6-5 and TRBJ2-2; a weak D match, TRBD1 (5 bases). The germline V and J ends were trimmed by 7 bases and 3 bases, with 12 bases remaining between them. The CDR3 sequence is 14 residues long. Looked up from germline, CDR1 is MNHEY and CDR2 is SVGAGI. The chain's CDR3 is CASTTTEYTGELFF. The DNA of the CDR3 is TGTGCCAGCACCACGACAGAATACACCGGGGAGCTGTTTTTT.

This clone was detected only a few times. V gene TRBV4-1 combines with J gene TRBJ2-2, with a weak D call TRBD2 (6 bases). V was trimmed by 4 bases and J by 1 base, leaving 13 bases between them. This CDR3 comprises 16 residues. Per the germline V gene, CDR1 is MGHRA and CDR2 is YSYEKL. CDR3 region: CASSPRDFWNTGELFF. DNA of the CDR3: TGCGCCAGCAGCCCCCGGGACTTTTGGAACACCGGGGAGCTGTTTTTT.

A few counts support this clone. The CDR3 protein is CASSLFQGASTDTQYF. DNA for the CDR3: TGTGCCAGCAGTTTATTCCAGGGGGCGAGCACAGATACGCAGTATTTT. The chain recombines TRBV28 with TRBJ2-3; the match to TRBD1 covers 8 bases. The CDR3 is made up of 16 amino acids. Trimming cost V 1 base and J 0 bases; bases outside gene matches: 3. Germline V gene sequence: CDR1 MDHEN, CDR2 SYDVKM.

In this sample, this clone turned up a few times. V and J are TRBV7-9 and TRBJ1-3; the D gene is possibly TRBD1 (5 bases). V was clipped by 2 bases and J by 2 bases, with 10 bases between them. The CDR3 covers 15 residues. CDR1 and CDR2 from the germline V gene are SEHNR and FQNEAQ (reference sequence). CDR3 amino acids: CASSLSQGTGNTIYF. CDR3 coding DNA: TGTGCCAGCAGCTTAAGTCAGGGAACTGGAAACACCATATATTTT.

The gene calls are TRBV7-3 and TRBJ2-1; TRBD1 matches at 8 bases. The V gene end was trimmed by 4 bases and the J gene end by 7 bases; junction bases not matched to a gene: 3. The CDR3 totals 13 residues. Germline assignment: CDR1 SGHTA and CDR2 FQGTGA. The CDR3 here is CASSSQGANEQFF. In DNA form, the CDR3 reads TGTGCCAGCAGCTCTCAGGGGGCTAATGAGCAGTTCTTC. Full variable domain (rest looked up from reference TRBV7-3 and TRBJ2-1): GAGVSQTPSNKVTEKGKYVELRCDPISGHTALYWYRQSLGQGPEFLIYFQGTGAADDSGLPNDRFFAVRPEGSVSTLKIQRTERGDSAVYLCASSSQGANEQFFGPGTRLTVL.

This chain connects TRBV25-1 to TRBJ1-5, with D uncertain. V was trimmed by 1 base and J by 4 bases, leaving 14 bases between them. This CDR3 has 16 residues. CDR1 is MGHDK and CDR2 is SYGVNS in the germline V gene. The CDR3, as DNA: TGTGCCAGCAGTGAATTGGCTGGGTCGGAGAATCAGCCCCAGCATTTT. Its protein product is CASSELAGSENQPQHF.

This clone was seen a few times. The rearrangement links TRBV7-6 to TRBJ2-1, with 11 positions matching TRBD2. The CDR3 is 15 residues long. Per the germline V gene, CDR1 is SGHVS and CDR2 is FNYEAQ. The V segment lost 5 bases and the J segment 8 bases; nucleotides outside the gene matches: 8. CDR3 nucleotide sequence: TGTGCCAGCAGCACCGGGACTAGCGGAACCTATGAGCAGTTCTTC. Protein sequence: CASSTGTSGTYEQFF.

The chain carries TRBV10-3 and TRBJ1-4; 9 nucleotides match TRBD1. Germline V gives CDR1 ENHRY, CDR2 SYGVKD. CDR3 length: 13 residues. V trimming: 4 bases; J trimming: 6 bases; junction bases outside the gene matches: 0. The CDR3: CAISGQGDEKLFF. In DNA, the CDR3 is TGTGCCATCAGTGGACAGGGGGATGAAAAACTGTTTTTT.

This clone was seen a handful of times. The rearrangement joins TRBV30 to TRBJ2-2; maybe TRBD1 (5 bases). Per germline, CDR1 GTSNPN and CDR2 SVGIG (reference sequence). The CDR3 is 17 amino acids. Trimming stripped 1 base from V and 4 bases from J, with 19 bases between. The DNA for the CDR3 is TGTGCCTGGAGTGGGCGTCGGTGGGGCGCCGGCACCGGGGAGCTGTTTTTT. Translated: CAWSGRRWGAGTGELFF.

This clone was picked up a small number of times. V gene TRBV28 combines with J gene TRBJ1-6; D is possibly TRBD1 (5 bases). Germline V gene lookup returns CDR1 MDHEN and CDR2 SYDVKM. This CDR3 has 14 amino acids. Trimming shortened V by 6 bases and J by 0 bases, and 6 bases separated the two germline ends. CDR3 region: CASSGGSYNSPLHF. The CDR3 coding sequence is TGTGCCAGCAGCGGGGGCTCCTATAATTCACCCCTCCACTTT.

The J gene is TRBJ2-7, the V gene TRBV29-1; 11 bases match TRBD1. After removal of 4 bases from V and 1 base from J, the junction contained 9 bases not matched to a gene. Germline V gene sequence: CDR1 SQVTM, CDR2 ANQGSEA. The CDR3 is made up of 16 amino acids. The CDR3 is CSVVRRDRGLSYEQYF. CDR3 nucleotide sequence: TGCAGCGTTGTGCGTCGGGACAGGGGGTTATCCTACGAGCAGTACTTC.

The chain uses TRBV28 and TRBJ2-7, with D possibly matching TRBD1 (5 bases). Trimming stripped 1 base from V and 5 bases from J, with 12 bases between. Germline V CDR1 and CDR2: MDHEN, SYDVKM. This CDR3 is built from 14 residues. The CDR3 sequence is CASSLLGQTDEQYF. The CDR3 bases are TGTGCCAGCAGTTTATTAGGGCAGACAGACGAGCAGTACTTC.

This clone was seen a handful of times. Within the sample, other DNA sequences also encode this same CDR3. V is TRBV7-9 and J is TRBJ1-6; 9 bases match TRBD1. This CDR3 spans 14 amino acids. The germline V gene encodes CDR1 SEHNR and CDR2 FQNEAQ (reference sequence). V gave up 5 bases and J gave up 7 bases; unmatched junction bases: 3. CDR3 sequence reads: CASSQDRGNSPLHF. CDR3 sequence (DNA): TGTGCCAGCAGCCAGGACAGGGGCAATTCACCCCTCCACTTT.

This clone was detected a few times. The chain has TRBV29-1 and TRBJ2-7, with D perhaps assigned TRBD1 or TRBD2 (5 bases each). Germline CDR1 SQVTM, CDR2 ANQGSEA. V was clipped by 3 bases and J by 2 bases, with 14 bases between them. CDR3 size: 14 residues. CDR3 loop: CSVDRAGSAYEQYF. CDR3 in DNA: TGCAGCGTTGATAGGGCAGGGAGCGCCTACGAGCAGTACTTC.